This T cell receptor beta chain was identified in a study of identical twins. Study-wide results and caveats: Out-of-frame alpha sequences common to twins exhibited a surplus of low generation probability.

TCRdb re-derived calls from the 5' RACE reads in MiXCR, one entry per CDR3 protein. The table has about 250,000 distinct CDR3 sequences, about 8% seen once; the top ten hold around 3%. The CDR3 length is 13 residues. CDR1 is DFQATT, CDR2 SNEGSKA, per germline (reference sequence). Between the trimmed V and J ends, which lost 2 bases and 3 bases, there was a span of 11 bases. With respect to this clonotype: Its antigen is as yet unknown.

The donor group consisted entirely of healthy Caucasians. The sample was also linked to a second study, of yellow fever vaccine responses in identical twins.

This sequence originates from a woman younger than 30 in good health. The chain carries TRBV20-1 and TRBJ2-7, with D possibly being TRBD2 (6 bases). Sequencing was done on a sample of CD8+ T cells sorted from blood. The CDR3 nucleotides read TGCAGTGCTAGAATGGGACTCCTCTACGAGCAGTACTTC. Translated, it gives CSARMGLLYEQYF.